Following are 27 T cell receptor beta chains from one sample sequenced in a study of CD8+ T cells in alopecia areata. Treatment noted: oral pan-JAK inhibitor, 5-10 mg twice daily. Sequencing used cDNA as its template, made by extracting RNA and reverse transcribing it. The repertoire was sequenced with immunoSEQ multiplex PCR; TCRdb's copy has only in-frame clones and lacks some. This table has about 76,000 clones, approximately 66% appearing once. The material sequenced was CD8+ T cells sorted from blood, taken at week 24, from a patient treated with tofacitinib. These receptors were collected from a human donor with alopecia areata.

This rearrangement joins TRBV19 to TRBJ2-1; no firm D call. Germline V gene sequence: CDR1 LNHDA, CDR2 SQIVND (reference sequence). With 5 bases removed from V and 7 bases from J, the gap between germline ends came to 15 bases. The CDR3 consists of 14 residues. As DNA, the CDR3 is TGTGCCAGTAGTCCCCGTTGGCTGAATAATGAGCAGTTCTTC. This translates into CASSPRWLNNEQFF. Full variable domain (remainder filled in from reference TRBV19 and TRBJ2-1): DGGITQSPKYLFRKEGQNVTLSCEQNLNHDAMYWYRQDPGQGLRLIYYSQIVNDFQKGDIAEGYSVSREKKESFPLTVTSAQKNPTAFYLCASSPRWLNNEQFFGPGTRLTVL.

The chain joins TRBV4-1 to TRBJ2-1; D is uncertain. Germline assignment: CDR1 MGHRA and CDR2 YSYEKL. The V and J ends lost 0 bases and 0 bases respectively, with 9 bases between them. This CDR3 region has 16 residues. Written as DNA, the CDR3 is TGCGCCAGCAGCCAAGATCCTCCGAGCTCCTACAATGAGCAGTTCTTC. The encoded protein is CASSQDPPSSYNEQFF.

The V call is TRBV27, the J call TRBJ1-6; 9 nucleotides line up with TRBD1. Germline CDR1 is MNHEY and CDR2 is SMNVEV (reference sequence). The J segment lost 10 bases and the V segment lost 6 bases, leaving 13 bases of the junction unmatched. The CDR3 consists of 16 residues. The CDR3, as DNA: TGTGCCAGCAGCTTTGTTGGGGGACAGGGCTCCTCACCCCTCCACTTT. Its translation is CASSFVGGQGSSPLHF.

This chain links TRBV6-5 with TRBJ2-2; 8 positions match TRBD2. The CDR3 length is 15 residues. With 4 bases clipped from V and 4 bases from J, the junction kept 5 bases outside the gene matches. Germline V gene data show CDR1 as MNHEY and CDR2 as SVGAGI. In nucleotides, the CDR3 is TGTGCCAGCAGTTCACTAGCGGAGCTCACCGGGGAGCTGTTTTTT. It is translated as CASSSLAELTGELFF.

This clone was detected only a few times. V usage is TRBV27 and J usage is TRBJ1-3; no clear D. The V and J ends lost 0 bases and 0 bases respectively, with 6 bases between them. The CDR3 has 15 amino acids. Germline values: CDR1 MNHEY, CDR2 SMNVEV (reference sequence). Written as DNA, the CDR3 is TGTGCCAGCAGTTTATCGCGTAACTCTGGAAACACCATATATTTT. Translation: CASSLSRNSGNTIYF.

This chain uses TRBV7-9 with TRBJ2-7; 11 positions agree with TRBD2. Looked up from germline, CDR1 is SEHNR and CDR2 is FQNEAQ (reference sequence). With V trimmed by 3 bases and J by 3 bases, 10 bases remained unmatched. There are 17 residues in the CDR3. Here the CDR3 DNA reads TGTGCCAGCAGCTTCGACGGGACTAGCGGACATAACTACGAGCAGTACTTC. Translating it yields CASSFDGTSGHNYEQYF.

The chain links TRBV6-1 to TRBJ1-5; 7 bases map to TRBD1. Germline CDR1 and CDR2: MNHNS and SASEGT. The V and J ends lost 2 bases and 4 bases, in that order; junction bases with no gene match: 5. This CDR3 has 15 amino acids. CDR3: CASSEFAGGNQPQHF. The CDR3 bases are TGTGCCAGCAGTGAATTTGCAGGGGGGAATCAGCCCCAGCATTTT.

The genes are TRBV4-3 and TRBJ2-3; D is ambiguous. The germline V and J ends were trimmed by 1 base and 2 bases, with 16 bases remaining between them. The CDR3 length is 17 residues. Looked up from germline, CDR1 is LGHNA and CDR2 is YSLEER. The CDR3 sequence is CASSQGAPGVNTDTQYF. The CDR3 DNA follows: TGCGCCAGCAGCCAAGGGGCCCCCGGAGTCAACACAGATACGCAGTATTTT.

The V gene is TRBV25-1, the J gene TRBJ1-1; possible D gene TRBD1, 6 bases. The V gene lost 6 bases and the J gene lost 2 bases, with 10 bases spanning the gap. CDR3 length: 13 amino acids. Germline V lookup: CDR1 MGHDK, CDR2 SYGVNS. CDR3 in amino acids: CASRQGGNTEAFF. The DNA for the CDR3 is TGTGCCAGCAGACAGGGAGGAAACACTGAAGCTTTCTTT.

The chain is built from TRBV27 and TRBJ1-5; D is unclear. The CDR3 has 15 residues. CDR1 is MNHEY and CDR2 is SMNVEV in the germline V gene (reference sequence). V was clipped by 3 bases and J by 2 bases, with 11 bases between them. The CDR3 here is CASSFLGSGNQPQHF. The CDR3 nucleotides read TGTGCCAGCAGTTTTTTGGGTAGTGGCAATCAGCCCCAGCATTTT.

The count of this clone is one. The V call is TRBV5-6, the J call TRBJ2-1, with 11 bases that match TRBD2. Germline V gives CDR1 SGHDT, CDR2 YYEEEE. Germline trimming cut 2 bases from V and 6 bases from J; bases unmatched to any gene: 10. This CDR3 has 17 amino acids. The CDR3 nucleotides are TGTGCCAGCAGCTTAGTGCGGTTGCTAGCGGGAGGCAATGAGCAGTTCTTC. Protein sequence: CASSLVRLLAGGNEQFF. Full variable domain (rest looked up from reference TRBV5-6 and TRBJ2-1): DAGVTQSPTHLIKTRGQQVTLRCSPKSGHDTVSWYQQALGQGPQFIFQYYEEEERQRGNFPDRFSGHQFPNYSSELNVNALLLGDSALYLCASSLVRLLAGGNEQFFGPGTRLTVL.

In its sample, this clone was seen a few times. V usage is TRBV21-1 and J usage is TRBJ2-3; the table's TRBD2 call for D was not verified on the DNA. TRBV21-1 is flagged as a pseudogene. The CDR3 is 14 residues long. This CDR3 is CASSTSGNPDTQYF. The CDR3 nucleotides are TGTGCCAGCAGCACCTCGGGTAACCCAGATACGCAGTATTTT.

The J gene is TRBJ2-5, the V gene TRBV4-1; 7 bases map to TRBD2. This CDR3 spans 15 amino acids. CDR1 and CDR2 (germline): MGHRA, YSYEKL. V was clipped by 2 bases and J by 5 bases; unmatched bases: 8. The CDR3 sequence: CASSQLGGKEETQYF. The CDR3, as DNA: TGCGCCAGCAGCCAATTGGGAGGGAAGGAGGAGACCCAGTACTTC.

This chain links TRBV28 with TRBJ2-7; no reliable D call. Germline V gives CDR1 MDHEN, CDR2 SYDVKM. The ends were cut back, 2 bases at V and 0 bases at J, with 5 bases in the middle. The length of the CDR3 is 13 residues. The CDR3 region is CASSLTGSYEQYF. In DNA form, the CDR3 reads TGTGCCAGCAGTTTAACGGGCTCCTACGAGCAGTACTTC.

The CDR3 DNA follows: TGTGCCAGCAGCTCCCGGGGCCGCCAGGGCGATTCCTACGAGCAGTACTTC. Protein sequence: CASSSRGRQGDSYEQYF. V usage is TRBV13 and J usage is TRBJ2-7; possibly TRBD1 or TRBD2 for D (5 bases each). Germline CDR1 PRHDT, CDR2 FYEKMQ (reference sequence). V was trimmed by 4 bases and J by 1 base, leaving 20 bases between them. The CDR3 totals 17 residues. The full variable domain, in which reference TRBV13 and TRBJ2-7 provide the parts outside the CDR3, is AAGVIQSPRHLIKEKRETATLKCYPIPRHDTVYWYQQGPGQDPQFLISFYEKMQSDKGSIPDRFSAQQFSDYHSELNMSSLELGDSALYFCASSSRGRQGDSYEQYFGPGTRLTVT.

This clone was seen repeatedly, ten times or more. V and J are TRBV7-9 and TRBJ2-7; D call uncertain. The V and J ends lost 3 bases and 2 bases respectively, with 8 bases between them. Germline V gene sequence: CDR1 SEHNR, CDR2 FQNEAQ (reference sequence). The CDR3 runs 13 residues. For the CDR3, the DNA is TGTGCCAGCAGCTTTTTAGACCCCTACGAGCAGTACTTC. Translation: CASSFLDPYEQYF. Full variable domain (outside the CDR3, taken from reference TRBV7-9 and TRBJ2-7): DTGVSQNPRHKITKRGQNVTFRCDPISEHNRLYWYRQTLGQGPEFLTYFQNEAQLEKSRLLSDRFSAERPKGSFSTLEIQRTEQGDSAMYLCASSFLDPYEQYFGPGTRLTVT.

The genes are TRBV6-5 and TRBJ1-2, with 7 bases lining up with TRBD1. V lost 6 bases, J lost 5 bases, and 9 bases stayed unmatched. The CDR3 spans 14 residues. From germline, CDR1 is MNHEY and CDR2 SVGAGI. The CDR3 sequence is CASRDPGTVYGYTF. Written as DNA, the CDR3 is TGTGCCAGCAGAGACCCCGGGACAGTTTATGGCTACACCTTC.

This chain connects TRBV4-3 to TRBJ2-5, with D perhaps TRBD2 (5 bases). CDR1 LGHNA and CDR2 YSLEER come from the germline V gene. V gave up 4 bases and J gave up 3 bases, with 18 bases separating them. The CDR3 runs to 16 residues. The CDR3 nucleotides are TGCGCCAGCAGCCTCTTACTCGGGAATCAGGAAGAGACCCAGTACTTC. It codes for CASSLLLGNQEETQYF.

The genes are TRBV7-2 and TRBJ2-5; unclear D gene. Looked up from germline, CDR1 is SGHTA and CDR2 is FQGNSA. Trimming removed 0 bases from V and 0 bases from J, with 5 bases in between. CDR3 length equals 14 residues. The CDR3 nucleotides are TGTGCCAGCAGCTTAGCGTGGAACCAAGAGACCCAGTACTTC. Amino acids: CASSLAWNQETQYF.

This rearrangement joins TRBV11-2 to TRBJ2-5, with TRBD2 identical over 13 bases. The germline CDR1 and CDR2 sequences are SGHAT and FQNNGV. The J segment lost 5 bases and the V segment lost 6 bases, leaving 3 bases of the junction unmatched. The CDR3 spans 14 residues. Here the CDR3 DNA reads TGTGCCAGCAGACCGGGACTAGCGGGGGAGACCCAGTACTTC. Its protein is CASRPGLAGETQYF.

CDR3 region: CASSELAGALDTQYF. The CDR3 nucleotides read TGTGCCAGCAGTGAGCTAGCGGGAGCTCTAGATACGCAGTATTTT. This chain connects TRBV6-4 to TRBJ2-3; 10 bases fit TRBD2. The CDR3 is 15 residues long. V lost 3 bases to trimming and J lost 5 bases; unmatched junction nucleotides: 5. Germline V lookup: CDR1 MRHNA, CDR2 SNTAGT.

V and J are TRBV2 and TRBJ2-7; TRBD2 aligns across 14 bases. V trimming: 8 bases; J trimming: 6 bases; junction bases outside the gene matches: 12. Germline values: CDR1 SNHLY, CDR2 FYNNEI. This CDR3 is 16 amino acids long. The CDR3 DNA is TGTGCCAGCGGGACTAGCGGGAGAGATTCTTTTTCCGAGCAGTACTTC. Its translation: CASGTSGRDSFSEQYF.

V usage is TRBV29-1 and J usage is TRBJ2-5; 10 bases are shared with TRBD2. From germline, CDR1 is SQVTM and CDR2 ANQGSEA. Unmatched junction bases numbered 3, after V lost 4 bases and J lost 4 bases. The CDR3 length is 13 residues. The CDR3 bases are TGCAGCGTTGTTGTAGCGGGAGGAGAGACCCAGTACTTC. This encodes CSVVVAGGETQYF. Complete variable domain (other parts from reference TRBV29-1 and TRBJ2-5): SAVISQKPSRDICQRGTSLTIQCQVDSQVTMMFWYRQQPGQSLTLIATANQGSEATYESGFVIDKFPISRPNLTFSTLTVSNMSPEDSSIYLCSVVVAGGETQYFGPGTRLLVL.

The rearrangement links TRBV5-1 to TRBJ2-1, with no clear D. The CDR3 has 11 residues. The germline gives CDR1 SGHRS, CDR2 YFSETQ. Trimming took off 5 bases at V and 5 bases at J, with 5 bases between the two ends. This CDR3 is CASSKDNEQFF. DNA for the CDR3: TGCGCCAGCAGTAAAGACAATGAGCAGTTCTTC.

Only one count was recorded for this clone. This chain joins TRBV29-1 and TRBJ2-7; D is possibly TRBD1 (6 bases). Germline lookup yields CDR1 SQVTM and CDR2 ANQGSEA. The CDR3 covers 12 residues. Trimming cost V 4 bases and J 6 bases, with 13 bases left between them. In DNA, the CDR3 is TGCAGCGTTGTGGCACAGGGCTCCGAGCAGTACTTC. Translation: CSVVAQGSEQYF.

The rearrangement uses TRBV5-6 and TRBJ2-5, with D maybe TRBD1 (6 bases). The V gene's germline CDR1 is SGHDT and CDR2 YYEEEE. The CDR3 covers 15 residues. V was shortened by 0 bases and J by 4 bases, with 13 bases between the two germline ends. The CDR3 loop is CASSLGGTGRETQYF. The CDR3 nucleotides are TGTGCCAGCAGCTTGGGGGGTACAGGGCGAGAGACCCAGTACTTC.

V is TRBV5-1 and J is TRBJ1-2; TRBD1 aligns across 9 bases. The CDR3 runs to 14 residues. V dropped 4 bases and J dropped 8; count of bases not matched to a gene: 9. The germline CDR1 and CDR2 sequences are SGHRS and YFSETQ. Here the CDR3 reads CASSKPDRGNGYTF. The CDR3 bases are TGCGCCAGCAGCAAGCCGGACAGGGGAAACGGCTACACCTTC.